This T cell receptor (beta chain) emerged from a study of T-cell memory formation after mild COVID-19. The wider study: Across donors, TCR clusters were largely donor specific.

Findings of the study overall: A subset of responding clones appeared in pre-infection memory, suggesting cross-reactive memory joined. There was a balanced CD4/CD8 profile in clones contracting day 15 to 85, and later expanders leaned CD4+.

This clonotype occurred a few times. Its antigen is as yet unknown. After 5'RACE with constant-segment primers, TCR alpha and TCR beta cDNA libraries carrying sample barcodes and UMIs were obtained. TCRdb re-called the 5' RACE reads with MiXCR, one entry per CDR3 protein. Of hundreds of thousands of distinct CDR3 sequences listed, less than 25% are singletons. Sample: PBMCs or a T cell subset sorted from them (not recorded which). This sequence was found in an adult woman who had mild COVID-19 (a few samples of this study predate the infection). Cell type and time point are not known.

The CDR3 coding sequence is TGTGCCAGCAGCGCAACTCCGGGACAAGGGCACGAGCAGTACTTC. Translation: CASSATPGQGHEQYF. The chain employs TRBV9 and TRBJ2-7; weak D call: TRBD1 (6 bases). V was shortened by 3 bases and J by 5 bases, with 18 bases between the two germline ends. This CDR3 region has 15 residues. CDR1 SGDLS and CDR2 YYNGEE come from the germline V gene.